What follows describes a single T cell receptor (beta chain). One entry per CDR3 protein results from TCRdb running MiXCR on the RACE reads. The repertoire holds more than 150,000 distinct CDR3 sequences, with 24% as singletons. The data originate from a study of human T cells and chemical hapten exposure. This CDR3 comprises 13 residues. In germline, CDR1 is SGHVS, CDR2 FNYEAQ. The V end was cut by 4 bases, the J end by 6 bases, with 12 bases between. Time point defined: patch test 3, about 24 weeks after DPC sensitization. Treatment here: therapeutic diphenylcyclopropenone sensitization with weekly scalp DPC.

The V call is TRBV7-6, the J call TRBJ1-1; D remains ambiguous. Sequenced material: whole blood, taken in connection with sensitization to the hapten diphenylcyclopropenone (DPC). The receptor was derived from a woman aged 40 to 49 with alopecia areata. Some clones in this sample may be carry-over from other donors' samples. The CDR3 nucleotides read TGTGCCAGCAGCTCCACTGAGGGCGCTGAAGCTTTCTTT. This translates into CASSSTEGAEAFF.